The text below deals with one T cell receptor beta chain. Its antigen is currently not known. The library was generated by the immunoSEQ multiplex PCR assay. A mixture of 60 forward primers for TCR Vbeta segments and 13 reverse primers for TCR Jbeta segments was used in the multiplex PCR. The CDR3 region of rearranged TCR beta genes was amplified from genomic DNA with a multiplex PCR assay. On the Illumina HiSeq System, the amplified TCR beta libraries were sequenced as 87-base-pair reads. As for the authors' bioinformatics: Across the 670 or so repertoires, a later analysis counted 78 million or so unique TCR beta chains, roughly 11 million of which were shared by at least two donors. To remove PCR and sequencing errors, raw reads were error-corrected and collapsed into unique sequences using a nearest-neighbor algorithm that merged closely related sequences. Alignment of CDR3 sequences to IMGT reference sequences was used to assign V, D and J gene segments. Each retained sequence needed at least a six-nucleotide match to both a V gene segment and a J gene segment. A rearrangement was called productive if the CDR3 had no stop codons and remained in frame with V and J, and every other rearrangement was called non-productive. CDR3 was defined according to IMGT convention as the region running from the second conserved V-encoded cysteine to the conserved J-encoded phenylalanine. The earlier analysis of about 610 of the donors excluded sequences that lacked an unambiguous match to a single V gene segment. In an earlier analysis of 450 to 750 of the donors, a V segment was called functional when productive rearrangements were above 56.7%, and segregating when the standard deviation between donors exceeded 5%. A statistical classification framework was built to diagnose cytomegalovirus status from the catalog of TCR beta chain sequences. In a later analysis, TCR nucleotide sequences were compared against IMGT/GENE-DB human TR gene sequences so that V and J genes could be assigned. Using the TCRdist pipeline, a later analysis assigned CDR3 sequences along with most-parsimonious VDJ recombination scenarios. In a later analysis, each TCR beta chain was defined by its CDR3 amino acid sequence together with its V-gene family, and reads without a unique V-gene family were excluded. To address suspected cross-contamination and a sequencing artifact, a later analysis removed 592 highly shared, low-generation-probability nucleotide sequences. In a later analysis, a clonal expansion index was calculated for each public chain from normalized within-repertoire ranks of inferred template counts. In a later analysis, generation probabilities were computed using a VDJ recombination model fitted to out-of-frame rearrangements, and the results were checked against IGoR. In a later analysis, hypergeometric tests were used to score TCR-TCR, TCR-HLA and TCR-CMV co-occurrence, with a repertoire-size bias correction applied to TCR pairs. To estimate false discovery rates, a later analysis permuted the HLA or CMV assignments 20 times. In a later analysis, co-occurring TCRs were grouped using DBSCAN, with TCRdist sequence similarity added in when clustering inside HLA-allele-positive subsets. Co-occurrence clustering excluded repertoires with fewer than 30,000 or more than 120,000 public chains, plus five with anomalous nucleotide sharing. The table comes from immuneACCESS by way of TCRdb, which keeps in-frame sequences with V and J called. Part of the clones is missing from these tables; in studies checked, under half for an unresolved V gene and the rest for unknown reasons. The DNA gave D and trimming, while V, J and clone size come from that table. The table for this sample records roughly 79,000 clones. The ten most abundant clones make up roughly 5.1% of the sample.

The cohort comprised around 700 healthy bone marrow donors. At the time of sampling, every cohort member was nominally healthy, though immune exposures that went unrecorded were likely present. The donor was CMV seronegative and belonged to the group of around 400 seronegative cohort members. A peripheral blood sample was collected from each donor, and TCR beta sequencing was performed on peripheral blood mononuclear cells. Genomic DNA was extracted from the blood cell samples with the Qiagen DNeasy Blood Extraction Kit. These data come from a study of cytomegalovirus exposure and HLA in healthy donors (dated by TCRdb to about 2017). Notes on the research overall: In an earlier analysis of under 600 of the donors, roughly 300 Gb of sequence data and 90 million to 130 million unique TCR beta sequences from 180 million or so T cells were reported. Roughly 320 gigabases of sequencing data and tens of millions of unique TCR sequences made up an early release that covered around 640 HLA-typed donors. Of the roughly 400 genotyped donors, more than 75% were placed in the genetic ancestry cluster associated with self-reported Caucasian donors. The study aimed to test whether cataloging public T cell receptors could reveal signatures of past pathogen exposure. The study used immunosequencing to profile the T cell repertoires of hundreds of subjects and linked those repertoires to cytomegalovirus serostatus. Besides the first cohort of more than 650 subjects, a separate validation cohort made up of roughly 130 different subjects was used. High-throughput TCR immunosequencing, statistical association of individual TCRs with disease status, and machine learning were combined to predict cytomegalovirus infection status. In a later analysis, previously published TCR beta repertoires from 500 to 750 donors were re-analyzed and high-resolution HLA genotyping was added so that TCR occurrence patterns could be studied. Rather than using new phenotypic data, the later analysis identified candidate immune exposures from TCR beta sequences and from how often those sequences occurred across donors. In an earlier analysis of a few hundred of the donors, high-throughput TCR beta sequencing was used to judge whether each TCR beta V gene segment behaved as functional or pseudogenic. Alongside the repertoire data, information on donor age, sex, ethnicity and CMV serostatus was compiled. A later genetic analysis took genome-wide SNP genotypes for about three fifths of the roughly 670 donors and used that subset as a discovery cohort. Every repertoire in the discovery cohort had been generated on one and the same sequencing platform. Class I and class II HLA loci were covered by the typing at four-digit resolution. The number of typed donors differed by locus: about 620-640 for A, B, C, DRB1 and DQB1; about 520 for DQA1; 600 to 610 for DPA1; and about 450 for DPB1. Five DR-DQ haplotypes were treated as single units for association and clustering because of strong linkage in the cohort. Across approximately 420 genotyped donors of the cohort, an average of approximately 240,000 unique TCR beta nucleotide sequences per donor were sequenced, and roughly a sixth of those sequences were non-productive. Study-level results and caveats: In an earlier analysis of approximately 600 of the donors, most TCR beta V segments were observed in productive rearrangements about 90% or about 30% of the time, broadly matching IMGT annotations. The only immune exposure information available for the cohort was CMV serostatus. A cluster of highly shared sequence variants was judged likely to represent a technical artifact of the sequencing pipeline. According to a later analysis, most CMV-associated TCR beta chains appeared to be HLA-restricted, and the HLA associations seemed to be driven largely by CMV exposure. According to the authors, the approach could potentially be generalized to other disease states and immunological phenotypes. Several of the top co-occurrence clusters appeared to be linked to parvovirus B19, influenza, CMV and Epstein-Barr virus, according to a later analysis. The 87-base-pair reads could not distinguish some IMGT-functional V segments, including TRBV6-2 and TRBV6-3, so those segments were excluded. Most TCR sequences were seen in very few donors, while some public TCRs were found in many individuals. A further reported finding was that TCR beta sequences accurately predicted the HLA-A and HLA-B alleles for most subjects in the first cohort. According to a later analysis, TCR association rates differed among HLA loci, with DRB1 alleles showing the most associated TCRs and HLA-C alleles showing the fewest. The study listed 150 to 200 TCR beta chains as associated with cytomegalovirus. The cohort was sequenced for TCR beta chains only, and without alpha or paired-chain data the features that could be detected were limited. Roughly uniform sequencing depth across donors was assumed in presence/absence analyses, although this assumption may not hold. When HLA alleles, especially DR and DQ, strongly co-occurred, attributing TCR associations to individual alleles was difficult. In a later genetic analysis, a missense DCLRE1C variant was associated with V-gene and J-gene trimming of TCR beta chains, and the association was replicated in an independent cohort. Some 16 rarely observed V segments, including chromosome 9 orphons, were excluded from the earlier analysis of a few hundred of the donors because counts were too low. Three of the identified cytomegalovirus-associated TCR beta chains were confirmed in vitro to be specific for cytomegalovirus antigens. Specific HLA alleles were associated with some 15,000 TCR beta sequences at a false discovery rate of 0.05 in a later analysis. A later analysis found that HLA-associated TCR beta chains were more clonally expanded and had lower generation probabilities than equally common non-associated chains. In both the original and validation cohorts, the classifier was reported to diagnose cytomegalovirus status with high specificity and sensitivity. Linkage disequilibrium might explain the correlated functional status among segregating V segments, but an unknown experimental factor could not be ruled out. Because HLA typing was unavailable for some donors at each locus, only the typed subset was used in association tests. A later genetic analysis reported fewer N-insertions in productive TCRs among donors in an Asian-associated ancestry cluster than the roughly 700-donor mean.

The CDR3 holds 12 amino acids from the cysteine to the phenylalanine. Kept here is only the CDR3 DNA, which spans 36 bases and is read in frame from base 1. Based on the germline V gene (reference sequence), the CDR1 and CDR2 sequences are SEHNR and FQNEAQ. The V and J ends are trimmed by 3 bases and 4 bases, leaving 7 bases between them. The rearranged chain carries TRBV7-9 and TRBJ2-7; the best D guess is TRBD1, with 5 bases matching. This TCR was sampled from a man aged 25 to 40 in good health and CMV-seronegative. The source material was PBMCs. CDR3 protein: CASSFQGYEQYF. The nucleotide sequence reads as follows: TGTGCCAGCAGCTTCCAGGGTTACGAGCAGTACTTC.